The present T cell receptor beta chain was sequenced within a study of blood T cells in healthy people across ages. Findings of the study overall: Donors of long life had a larger count of naive CD4+ cells and greater diversity than aged donors. Unknown donor CMV status possibly confounded expanded clonotype changes.

A J-beta primer mix and a sample-barcoded 5' primer were used in a second PCR of roughly 6 to 11 cycles. Each cDNA molecule carried a tag from a template-switch adaptor that contained 12 random nucleotides. TCRdb reanalysed the 5' RACE reads using MiXCR and keeps one entry per CDR3 protein. The sample has over a million distinct CDR3 sequences, 40% to 50% seen once. Trimming cost V 2 bases and J 2 bases; bases outside gene matches: 11. CDR3 length equals 17 residues. Germline assignment: CDR1 SGHTA and CDR2 FQGTGA. Note on this clonotype: Its specificity is unknown.

This clonotype was obtained from a woman aged 60-75 years in good health. The sequenced sample consisted of blood. The chain employs TRBV7-3 and TRBJ2-7; TRBD2 matches 8 bases. The CDR3 region has the DNA TGTGCCAGCAGCTTAGGTGCCAGGGGCGGGGGGACCTACGAGCAGTACTTC. The encoded protein is CASSLGARGGGTYEQYF.